A selection of T cell receptor beta chains follows, all from one sample in a study of beta chain features in type 1 diabetes. Profiling relied on immunoSEQ multiplex PCR, and the TCRdb table lists in-frame clones only, not all of them. The sample records a few hundred thousand clones, roughly 13% being singletons. The sequenced sample consisted of naive CD4+ T cells from blood. The receptor set was obtained from a woman aged 18-30 years with type 1 diabetes. Each CDR3 is given with its conserved first and last residue. The D gene is left open where the match is weak. Size values are once, few and many counts, or a class for expanded clones, and some rows have none.

TRBV30	-	TRBJ2-7	few	TGTGCCTGGAGTTTCCCATTCGGCGAGCAGTACTTC	CAWSFPFGEQYF
TRBV5-1	TRBD1	TRBJ2-7	-	TGCGCCAGCAGCCGGGACAGGGACAAGCAGTACTTC	CASSRDRDKQYF
TRBV5-4	-	TRBJ1-1	few	TGTGCCAGCAGCCCAAGGACAGATATGAGCACTGAAGCTTTCTTT	CASSPRTDMSTEAFF
TRBV7-9	-	TRBJ2-3	few	TGTGCCAGCAGCAGAGACAGCGCAGGAGATACGCAGTATTTT	CASSRDSAGDTQYF
TRBV29-1	TRBD1	TRBJ2-1	-	TGCAGCGTTGAAGATCGACAGGGGGTGTACAATGAGCAGTTCTTC	CSVEDRQGVYNEQFF
TRBV7-8	TRBD2	TRBJ2-5	-	TGTGCCAGCAGCTCGGGACTAGCGGGAGGAGGGACCCAGTACTTC	CASSSGLAGGGTQYF
TRBV28	TRBD2	TRBJ2-5	-	TGTGCCAGCAGTTTGAGTAGGACTAGCCCACGAGGGGACCAGTACTTC	CASSLSRTSPRGDQYF
TRBV7-3	-	TRBJ2-7	-	TGTGCCAGCAGCTTAAATCACGCTAGCGTCTACGAGCAGTACTTC	CASSLNHASVYEQYF
TRBV30	TRBD2	TRBJ2-5	-	TGTGCCTGGACGCCGGGACTAGCGTTCCACCAAGAGACCCAGTACTTC	CAWTPGLAFHQETQYF
TRBV28	-	TRBJ1-2	-	TGTGCCAGCAGTTCCACAGGGAACTATGGCTACACCTTC	CASSSTGNYGYTF
TRBV10-2	-	TRBJ2-4	few	TGCGCCAGCAGTGATCGGGTTTTTGTAGCCAAAAACATTCAGTACTTC	CASSDRVFVAKNIQYF
TRBV19	-	TRBJ2-5	-	TGTGCCAGTAGGGGGGCGACTACCTCCGGGACCCAGTACTTC	CASRGATTSGTQYF
TRBV19	TRBD2	TRBJ2-3	few	TGTGCCAGTAGTCCACTAGGAAGCGGGAGAGGGACAGATACGCAGTATTTT	CASSPLGSGRGTDTQYF
TRBV9	TRBD1	TRBJ1-1	few	TGTGCCAGCAGCGTACTCGGACAGGGAGTGTACACTGAAGCTTTCTTT	CASSVLGQGVYTEAFF
TRBV25-1	-	TRBJ1-1	few	TGTGCCAGCAGATCCGGACAGTCGAACACTGAAGCTTTCTTT	CASRSGQSNTEAFF
TRBV13	TRBD2	TRBJ2-5	few	TGTGCCAGCAGCACCTCCGGACTAGCGCAAGAGACCCAGTACTTC	CASSTSGLAQETQYF
TRBV5-1	-	TRBJ2-5	few	TGCGCCAGCAGCTCGTCCTACGCGGAGACCCAGTACTTC	CASSSSYAETQYF
TRBV11-2	-	TRBJ1-2	-	TGTGCCAGCAGCTCGCGGGGGCCTGACGCCTATGGCTACACCTTC	CASSSRGPDAYGYTF
TRBV18	TRBD2	TRBJ2-3	few	TGTGCCAGCTCACCACCCCGACTAGCGCACAGCACAGATACGCAGTATTTT	CASSPPRLAHSTDTQYF
TRBV11-2	TRBD2	TRBJ2-5	few	TGTGCCAGCAGCCTACGACTAGCGGGAGGGCAAGAGACCCAGTACTTC	CASSLRLAGGQETQYF
TRBV2	-	TRBJ1-1	-	TGTGCCAGCAGTTTAGCGCTCGTGAACACTGAAGCTTTCTTT	CASSLALVNTEAFF
TRBV5-4	TRBD2	TRBJ2-7	-	TGTGCCAGCAGCTTGGGACCGGGACTAGCTTCCGAGCAGTACTTC	CASSLGPGLASEQYF
TRBV6-5	-	TRBJ2-2	-	TGTGCCAGCTACGATGGACAGACGAACACCGGGGAGCTGTTTTTT	CASYDGQTNTGELFF
TRBV19	-	TRBJ2-1	-	TGTGCCAGTAGTCGGCCGTGGACGGGGAACAATGAGCAGTTCTTC	CASSRPWTGNNEQFF
TRBV30	TRBD2	TRBJ2-5	-	TGTGCCTGGAGGAGCGGGAGCCACCAAGAGACCCAGTACTTC	CAWRSGSHQETQYF
TRBV2	TRBD1	TRBJ1-2	-	TGTGCCAGCAGCGAACAGGGGCAGGGGCCTGGCTACACCTTC	CASSEQGQGPGYTF